The source of this TCR beta chain is a study of blood T cell repertoires in COVID-19. V was cut by 2 bases and J by 4 bases, with 23 bases left in between. The CDR3 runs to 18 residues. Germline CDR1 KGHSH, CDR2 LQKENI. The method was immunoSEQ multiplex PCR; TCRdb's version includes in-frame clones alone and lacks a portion of them. The profile covers roughly 80,000 clones, with 90% appearing a single time and around a sixth taken by the ten largest. Material for sequencing was peripheral blood. The clonotype was recovered from an elderly woman with active or convalescent COVID-19. V is TRBV18 and J is TRBJ1-2; tentative D call: TRBD1 (5 bases). The CDR3 sequence is CASSPFQFAGSELYGYTF. The CDR3 DNA reads as TGTGCCAGCTCACCATTCCAATTTGCAGGGTCTGAACTCTATGGCTACACCTTC.